This T cell receptor beta chain was retrieved from a study of CD8+ T cells in alopecia areata. The study's findings and limits: When scalp samples are sequenced, resident alphabeta T cells of normal skin are also captured.

As the sequencing template, cDNA was produced by extracting RNA and reverse transcribing it. The method was immunoSEQ multiplex PCR; TCRdb's version includes in-frame clones alone and lacks a portion of them. The sample has hundreds of thousands of clones; around 62% are singletons. This CDR3 has 14 amino acids. V lost 0 bases and J lost 0, with 5 bases in between. Germline CDR1 and CDR2: SGHRS and YFSETQ. This clone showed up just once. What it binds is unknown. The input for sequencing was CD4+ T cells sorted from blood, taken at week 0. This rearrangement joins TRBV5-1 to TRBJ2-3; D is uncertain. The sequence was obtained from a human donor with alopecia areata. For the CDR3, the DNA is TGCGCCAGCAGCTTGGGGCAGAGCACAGATACGCAGTATTTT. Its translation is CASSLGQSTDTQYF.